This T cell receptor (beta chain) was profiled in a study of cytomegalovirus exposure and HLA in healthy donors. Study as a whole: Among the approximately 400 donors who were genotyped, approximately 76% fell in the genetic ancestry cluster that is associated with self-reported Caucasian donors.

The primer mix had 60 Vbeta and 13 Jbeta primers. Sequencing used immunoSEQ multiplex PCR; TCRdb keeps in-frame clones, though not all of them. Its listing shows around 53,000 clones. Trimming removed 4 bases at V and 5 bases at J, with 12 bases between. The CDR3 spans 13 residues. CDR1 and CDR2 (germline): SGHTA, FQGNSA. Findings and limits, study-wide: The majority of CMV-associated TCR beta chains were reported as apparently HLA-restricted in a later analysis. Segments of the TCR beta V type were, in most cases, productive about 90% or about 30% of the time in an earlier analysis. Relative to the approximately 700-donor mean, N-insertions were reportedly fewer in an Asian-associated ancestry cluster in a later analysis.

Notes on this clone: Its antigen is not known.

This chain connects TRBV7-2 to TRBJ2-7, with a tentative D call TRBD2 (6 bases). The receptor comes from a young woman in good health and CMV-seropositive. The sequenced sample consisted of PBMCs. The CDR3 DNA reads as TGTGCCAGCAGCTGGGAGGCGGGGAACGAGCAGTACTTC. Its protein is CASSWEAGNEQYF.